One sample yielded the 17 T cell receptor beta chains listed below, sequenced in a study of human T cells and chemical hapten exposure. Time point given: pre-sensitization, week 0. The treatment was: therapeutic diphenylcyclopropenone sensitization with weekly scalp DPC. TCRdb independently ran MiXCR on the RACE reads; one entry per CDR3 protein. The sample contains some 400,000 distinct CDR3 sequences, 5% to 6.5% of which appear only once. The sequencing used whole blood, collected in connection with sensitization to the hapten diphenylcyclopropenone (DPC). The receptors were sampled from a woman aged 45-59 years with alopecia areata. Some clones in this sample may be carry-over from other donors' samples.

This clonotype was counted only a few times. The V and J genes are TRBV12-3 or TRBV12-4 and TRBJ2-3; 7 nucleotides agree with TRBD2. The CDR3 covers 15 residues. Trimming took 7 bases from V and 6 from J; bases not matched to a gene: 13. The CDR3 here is CASNRAAGPSDTQYF. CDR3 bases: TGTGCCAGCAACCGCGCAGCGGGGCCTTCCGATACGCAGTATTTT.

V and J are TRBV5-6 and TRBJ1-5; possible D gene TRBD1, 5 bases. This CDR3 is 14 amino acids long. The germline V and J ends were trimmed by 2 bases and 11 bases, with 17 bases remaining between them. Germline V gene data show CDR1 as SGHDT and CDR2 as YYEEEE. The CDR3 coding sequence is TGTGCCAGCAGCTTAGATCAAAGACCGGGGGCCCAGCATTTT. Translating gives CASSLDQRPGAQHF.

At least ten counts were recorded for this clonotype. DNA of the CDR3: TGCAGTACACCTCCCCATAATGAAAAACTGTTTTTT. Translated, it gives CSTPPHNEKLFF. The chain uses TRBV20-1 and TRBJ1-4; D is ambiguous. This CDR3 region has 12 residues. Per germline, CDR1 DFQATT and CDR2 SNEGSKA (reference sequence). The V end was cut by 8 bases, the J end by 4 bases, with 11 bases between.

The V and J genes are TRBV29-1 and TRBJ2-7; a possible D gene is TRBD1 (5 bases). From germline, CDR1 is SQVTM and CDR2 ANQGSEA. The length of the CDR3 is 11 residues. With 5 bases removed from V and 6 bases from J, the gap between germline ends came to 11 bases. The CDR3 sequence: CSVYSRGEQYF. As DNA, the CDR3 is TGCAGCGTTTATTCAAGGGGCGAGCAGTACTTC.

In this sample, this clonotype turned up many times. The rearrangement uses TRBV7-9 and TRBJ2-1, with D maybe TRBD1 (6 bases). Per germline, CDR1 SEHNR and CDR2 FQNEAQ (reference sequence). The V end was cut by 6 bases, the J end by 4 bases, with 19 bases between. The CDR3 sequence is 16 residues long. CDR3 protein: CASSSNPGQPYNEQFF. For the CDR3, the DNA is TGTGCCAGCAGTTCGAATCCGGGACAACCTTACAATGAGCAGTTCTTC.

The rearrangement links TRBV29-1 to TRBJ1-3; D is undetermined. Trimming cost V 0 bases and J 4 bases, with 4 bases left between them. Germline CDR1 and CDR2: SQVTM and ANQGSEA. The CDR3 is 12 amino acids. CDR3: CSVEDGGNTIYF. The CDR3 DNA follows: TGCAGCGTTGAAGATGGGGGAAACACCATATATTTT.

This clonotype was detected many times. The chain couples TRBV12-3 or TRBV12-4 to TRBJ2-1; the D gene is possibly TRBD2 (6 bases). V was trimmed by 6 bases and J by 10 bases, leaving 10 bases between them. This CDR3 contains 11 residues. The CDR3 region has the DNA TGTGCCAGCAGCTTGGGGGGAGAGCAGTTCTTC. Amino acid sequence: CASSLGGEQFF.

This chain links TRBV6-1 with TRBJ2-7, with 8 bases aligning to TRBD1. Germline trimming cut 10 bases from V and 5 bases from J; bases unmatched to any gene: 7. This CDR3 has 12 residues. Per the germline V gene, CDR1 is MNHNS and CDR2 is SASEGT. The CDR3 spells CATRQGKNEQYF. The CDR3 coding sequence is TGTGCCACCCGACAGGGGAAAAACGAGCAGTACTTC.

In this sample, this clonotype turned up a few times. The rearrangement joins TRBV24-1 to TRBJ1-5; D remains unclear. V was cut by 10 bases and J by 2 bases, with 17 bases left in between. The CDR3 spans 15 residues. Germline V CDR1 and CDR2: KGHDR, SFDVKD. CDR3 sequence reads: CATPGCRYRNQPQHF. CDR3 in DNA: TGTGCCACTCCAGGTTGCCGGTATCGCAATCAGCCCCAGCATTTT.

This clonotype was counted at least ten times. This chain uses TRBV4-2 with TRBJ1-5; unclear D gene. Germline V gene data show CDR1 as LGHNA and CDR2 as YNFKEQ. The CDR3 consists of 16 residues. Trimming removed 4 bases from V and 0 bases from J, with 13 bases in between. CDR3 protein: CASSRRGGDSNQPQHF. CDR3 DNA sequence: TGTGCCAGCAGCCGTCGCGGCGGGGATAGCAATCAGCCCCAGCATTTT.

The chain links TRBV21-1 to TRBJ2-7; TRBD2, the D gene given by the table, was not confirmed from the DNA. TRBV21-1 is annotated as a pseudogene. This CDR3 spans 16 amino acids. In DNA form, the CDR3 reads TGTGCCAGCAGCAAAGCGCGGGCTAGCGGGCAGTACGAGCAGTACTTC. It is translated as CASSKARASGQYEQYF.

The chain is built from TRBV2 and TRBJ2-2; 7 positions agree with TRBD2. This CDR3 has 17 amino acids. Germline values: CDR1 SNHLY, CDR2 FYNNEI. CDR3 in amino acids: CVTSSNRLAANTGELFF. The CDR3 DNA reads TGTGTGACCAGCAGTAATCGGCTAGCGGCAAACACCGGGGAGCTGTTTTTT.

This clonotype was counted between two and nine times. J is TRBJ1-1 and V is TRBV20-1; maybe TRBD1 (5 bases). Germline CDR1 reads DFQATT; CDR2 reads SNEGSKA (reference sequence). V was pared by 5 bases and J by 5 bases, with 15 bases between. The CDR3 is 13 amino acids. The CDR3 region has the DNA TGCAGTGCTCCAATGGGGGGGGAGACTGAAGCTTTCTTT. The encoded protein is CSAPMGGETEAFF.

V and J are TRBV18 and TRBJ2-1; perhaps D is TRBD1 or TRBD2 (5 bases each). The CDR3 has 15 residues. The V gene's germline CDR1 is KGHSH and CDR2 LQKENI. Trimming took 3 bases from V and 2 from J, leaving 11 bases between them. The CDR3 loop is CASSPPGRTYNEQFF. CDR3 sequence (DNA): TGTGCCAGCTCACCCCCGGGACGGACCTACAATGAGCAGTTCTTC. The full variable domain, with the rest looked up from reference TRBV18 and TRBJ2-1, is NAGVMQNPRHLVRRRGQEARLRCSPMKGHSHVYWYRQLPEEGLKFMVYLQKENIIDESGMPKERFSAEFPKEGPSILRIQQVVRGDSAAYFCASSPPGRTYNEQFFGPGTRLTVL.

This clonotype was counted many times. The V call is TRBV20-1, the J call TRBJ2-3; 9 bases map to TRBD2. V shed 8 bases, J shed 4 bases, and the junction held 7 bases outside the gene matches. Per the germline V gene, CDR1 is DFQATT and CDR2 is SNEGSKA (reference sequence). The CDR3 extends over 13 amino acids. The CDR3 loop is CSSGTSSADTQYF. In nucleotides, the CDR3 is TGCAGTTCCGGGACTAGCAGCGCAGATACGCAGTATTTT.

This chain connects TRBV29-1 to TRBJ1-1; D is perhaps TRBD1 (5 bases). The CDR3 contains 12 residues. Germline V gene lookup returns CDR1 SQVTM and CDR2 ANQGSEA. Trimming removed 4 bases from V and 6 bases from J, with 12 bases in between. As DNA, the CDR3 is TGCAGCGTTGGTTGGGGGATCGCTGAAGCTTTCTTT. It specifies CSVGWGIAEAFF.

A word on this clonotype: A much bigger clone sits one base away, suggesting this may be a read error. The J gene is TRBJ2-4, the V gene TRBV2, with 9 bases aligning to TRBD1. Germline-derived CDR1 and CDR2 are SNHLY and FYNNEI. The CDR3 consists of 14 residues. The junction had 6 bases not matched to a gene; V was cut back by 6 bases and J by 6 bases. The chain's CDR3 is CASRSTGGANIQYF. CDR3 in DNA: TGTGCCAGCAGGAGCACAGGGGGCGCAAACATTCAGTACTTC.